This T cell receptor beta chain is drawn from a study of response to subunit inactivated influenza vaccine. Findings and limits, study-wide: Each seasonal influenza vaccination recruits few new T cells, the authors suggested.

One entry per CDR3 protein results from TCRdb running MiXCR on the RT-PCR reads. The sample carries approximately 530,000 distinct CDR3 sequences, around 8% recorded once. This clonotype showed up just a few times. As yet, its antigen is unknown. With 0 bases clipped from V and 1 base from J, the junction kept 5 bases outside the gene matches. Germline CDR1 and CDR2: LGHNA and YSLEER. The CDR3 length is 16 residues. The gene calls are TRBV4-3 and TRBJ2-5; TRBD2 matches 7 bases. This specimen was PBMCs from blood, taken less than 30 months after vaccination. This TCR was recovered from a man aged 50 to 69 who received an inactivated influenza vaccine. CDR3 in DNA: TGCGCCAGCAGCCAAGATAGGTGGGGGGGCCAAGAGACCCAGTACTTC. Encoded protein: CASSQDRWGGQETQYF.